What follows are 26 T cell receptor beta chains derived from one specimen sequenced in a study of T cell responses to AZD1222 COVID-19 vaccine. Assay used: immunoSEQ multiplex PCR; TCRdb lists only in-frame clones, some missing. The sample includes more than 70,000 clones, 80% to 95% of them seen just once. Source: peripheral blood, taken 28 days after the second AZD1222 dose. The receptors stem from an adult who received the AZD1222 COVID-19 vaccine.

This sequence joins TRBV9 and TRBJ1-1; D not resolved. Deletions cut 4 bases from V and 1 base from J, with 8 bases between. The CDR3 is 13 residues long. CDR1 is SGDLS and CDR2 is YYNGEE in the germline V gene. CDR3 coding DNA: TGTGCCAGCAGCAGCGGGTGGAACACTGAAGCTTTCTTT. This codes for CASSSGWNTEAFF.

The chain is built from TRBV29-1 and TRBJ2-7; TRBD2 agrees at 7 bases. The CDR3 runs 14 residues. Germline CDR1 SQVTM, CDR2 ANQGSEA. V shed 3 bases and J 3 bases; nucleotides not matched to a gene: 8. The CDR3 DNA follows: TGCAGCGTTGACATAGGGAGGGAGGGCTACGAGCAGTACTTC. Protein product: CSVDIGREGYEQYF.

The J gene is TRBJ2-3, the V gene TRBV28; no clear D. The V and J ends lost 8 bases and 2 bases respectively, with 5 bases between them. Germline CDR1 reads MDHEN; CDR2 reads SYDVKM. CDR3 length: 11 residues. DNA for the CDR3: TGTGCCAGCGCCAACACAGATACGCAGTATTTT. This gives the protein CASANTDTQYF.

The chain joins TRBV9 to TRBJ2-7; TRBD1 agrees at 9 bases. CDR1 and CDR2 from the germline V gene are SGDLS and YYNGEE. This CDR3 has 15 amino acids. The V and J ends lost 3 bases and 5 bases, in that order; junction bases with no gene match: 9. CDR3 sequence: CASSGSTGGEDEQYF. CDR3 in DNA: TGTGCCAGCAGCGGTTCGACAGGGGGGGAGGACGAGCAGTACTTC. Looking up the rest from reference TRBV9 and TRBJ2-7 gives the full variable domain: DSGVTQTPKHLITATGQRVTLRCSPRSGDLSVYWYQQSLDQGLQFLIQYYNGEERAKGNILERFSAQQFPDLHSELNLSSLELGDSALYFCASSGSTGGEDEQYFGPGTRLTVT.

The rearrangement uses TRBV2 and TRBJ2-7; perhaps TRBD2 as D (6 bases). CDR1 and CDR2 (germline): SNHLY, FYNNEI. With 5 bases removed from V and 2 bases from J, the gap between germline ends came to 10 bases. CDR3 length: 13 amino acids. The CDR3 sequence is CASSPGLAYEQYF. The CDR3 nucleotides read TGTGCCAGCAGTCCGGGACTCGCCTACGAGCAGTACTTC.

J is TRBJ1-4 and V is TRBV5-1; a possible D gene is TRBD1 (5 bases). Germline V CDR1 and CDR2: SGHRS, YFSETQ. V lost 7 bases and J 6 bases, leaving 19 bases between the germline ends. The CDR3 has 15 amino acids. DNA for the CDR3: TGCGCCAGCCGGCTCGCCGTGGGGCGTGATGAAAAACTGTTTTTT. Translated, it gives CASRLAVGRDEKLFF.

This CDR3 reads CASSSPGGWETQYF. The CDR3 nucleotides are TGTGCCAGCAGCTCCCCCGGAGGGTGGGAGACCCAGTACTTC. The V call is TRBV28, the J call TRBJ2-5; a possible D gene is TRBD2 (6 bases). CDR3 size: 14 residues. From germline, CDR1 is MDHEN and CDR2 SYDVKM. V was cut by 6 bases and J by 5 bases, with 16 bases left in between.

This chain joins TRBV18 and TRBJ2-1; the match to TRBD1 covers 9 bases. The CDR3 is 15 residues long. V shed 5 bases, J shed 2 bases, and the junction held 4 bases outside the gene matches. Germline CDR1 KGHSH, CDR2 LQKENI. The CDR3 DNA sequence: TGTGCCAGCTCATTGGACAGGGGACCCTACAATGAGCAGTTCTTC. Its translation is CASSLDRGPYNEQFF.

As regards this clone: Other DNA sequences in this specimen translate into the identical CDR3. The CDR3 is CASSYSPRNYEQYF. The CDR3 bases are TGTGCCAGCAGTTACTCCCCCAGAAACTACGAGCAGTACTTC. The V call is TRBV6-5, the J call TRBJ2-7; D remains ambiguous. Deletions cut 0 bases from V and 3 bases from J, with 9 bases between. Germline V gene sequence: CDR1 MNHEY, CDR2 SVGAGI. CDR3 length: 14 amino acids.

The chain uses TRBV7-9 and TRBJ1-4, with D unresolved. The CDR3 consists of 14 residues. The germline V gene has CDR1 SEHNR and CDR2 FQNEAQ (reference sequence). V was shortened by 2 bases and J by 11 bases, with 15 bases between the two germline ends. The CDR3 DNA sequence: TGTGCCAGCAGCTTAATGGAGGGTGGCGGTAAACTGTTTTTT. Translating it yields CASSLMEGGGKLFF.

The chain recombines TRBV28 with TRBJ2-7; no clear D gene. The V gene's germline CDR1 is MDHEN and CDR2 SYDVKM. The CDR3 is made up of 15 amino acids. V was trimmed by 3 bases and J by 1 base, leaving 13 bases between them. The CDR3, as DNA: TGTGCCAGCAGTTTGACCGAGGCAGGTTCCTACGAGCAGTACTTC. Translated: CASSLTEAGSYEQYF. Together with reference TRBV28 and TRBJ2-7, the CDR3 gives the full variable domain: DVKVTQSSRYLVKRTGEKVFLECVQDMDHENMFWYRQDPGLGLRLIYFSYDVKMKEKGDIPEGYSVSREKKERFSLILESASTNQTSMYLCASSLTEAGSYEQYFGPGTRLTVT.

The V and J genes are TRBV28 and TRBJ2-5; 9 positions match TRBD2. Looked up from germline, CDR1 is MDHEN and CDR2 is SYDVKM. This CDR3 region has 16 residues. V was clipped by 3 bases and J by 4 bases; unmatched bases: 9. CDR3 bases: TGTGCCAGCAGTTTTGCTAGCGGGATTTCCCCAGAGACCCAGTACTTC. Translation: CASSFASGISPETQYF.

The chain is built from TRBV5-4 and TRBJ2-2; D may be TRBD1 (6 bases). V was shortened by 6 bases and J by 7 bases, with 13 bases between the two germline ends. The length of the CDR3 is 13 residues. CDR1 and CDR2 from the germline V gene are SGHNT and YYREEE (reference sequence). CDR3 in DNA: TGTGCCAGCACTCCCCAGGGGAACGGGGAGCTGTTTTTT. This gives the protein CASTPQGNGELFF.

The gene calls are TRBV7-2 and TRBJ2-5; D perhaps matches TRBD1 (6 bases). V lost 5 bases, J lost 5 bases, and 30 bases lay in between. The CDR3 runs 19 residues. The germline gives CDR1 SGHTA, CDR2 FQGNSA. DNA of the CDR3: TGTGCCAGCAGCCCCCTAAGAATCAACCGGGCCCTAGGACAGGAGACCCAGTACTTC. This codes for CASSPLRINRALGQETQYF.

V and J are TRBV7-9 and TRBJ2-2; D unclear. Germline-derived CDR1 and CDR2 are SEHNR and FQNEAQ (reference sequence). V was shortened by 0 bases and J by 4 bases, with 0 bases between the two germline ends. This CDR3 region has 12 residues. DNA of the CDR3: TGTGCCAGCAGCTTAGCCACCGGGGAGCTGTTTTTT. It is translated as CASSLATGELFF. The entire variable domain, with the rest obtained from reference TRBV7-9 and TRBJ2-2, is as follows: DTGVSQNPRHKITKRGQNVTFRCDPISEHNRLYWYRQTLGQGPEFLTYFQNEAQLEKSRLLSDRFSAERPKGSFSTLEIQRTEQGDSAMYLCASSLATGELFFGEGSRLTVL.

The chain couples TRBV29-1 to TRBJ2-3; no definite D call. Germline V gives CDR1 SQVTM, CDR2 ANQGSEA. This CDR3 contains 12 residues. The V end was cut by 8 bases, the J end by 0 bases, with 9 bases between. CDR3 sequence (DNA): TGCAGCCCTCTATTTAGCACAGATACGCAGTATTTT. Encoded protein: CSPLFSTDTQYF.

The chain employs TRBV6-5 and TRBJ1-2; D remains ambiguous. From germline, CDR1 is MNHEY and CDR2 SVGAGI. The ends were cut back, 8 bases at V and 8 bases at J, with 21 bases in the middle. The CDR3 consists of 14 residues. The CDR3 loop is CASLGRFGIEGYTF. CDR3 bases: TGTGCCAGCCTTGGTCGTTTTGGGATCGAGGGCTACACCTTC.

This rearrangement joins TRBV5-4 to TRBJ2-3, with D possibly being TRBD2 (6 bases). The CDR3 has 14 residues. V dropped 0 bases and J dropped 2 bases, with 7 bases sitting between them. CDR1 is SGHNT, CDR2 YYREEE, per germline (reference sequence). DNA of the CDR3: TGTGCCAGCAGCTTGGGGAGGGACACAGATACGCAGTATTTT. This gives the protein CASSLGRDTDTQYF.

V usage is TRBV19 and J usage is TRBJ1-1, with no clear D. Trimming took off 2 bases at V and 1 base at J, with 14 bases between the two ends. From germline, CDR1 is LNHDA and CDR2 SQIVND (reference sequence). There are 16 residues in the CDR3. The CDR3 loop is CASSIRTSNRNTEAFF. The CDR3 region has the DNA TGTGCCAGTAGTATAAGGACTTCTAATAGGAACACTGAAGCTTTCTTT.

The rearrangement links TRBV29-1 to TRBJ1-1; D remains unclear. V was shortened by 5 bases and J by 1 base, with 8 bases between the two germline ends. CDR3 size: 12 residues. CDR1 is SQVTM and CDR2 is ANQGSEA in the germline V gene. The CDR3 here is CSVWGQNTEAFF. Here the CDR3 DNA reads TGCAGCGTTTGGGGTCAGAACACTGAAGCTTTCTTT. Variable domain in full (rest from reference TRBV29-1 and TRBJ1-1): SAVISQKPSRDICQRGTSLTIQCQVDSQVTMMFWYRQQPGQSLTLIATANQGSEATYESGFVIDKFPISRPNLTFSTLTVSNMSPEDSSIYLCSVWGQNTEAFFGQGTRLTVV.

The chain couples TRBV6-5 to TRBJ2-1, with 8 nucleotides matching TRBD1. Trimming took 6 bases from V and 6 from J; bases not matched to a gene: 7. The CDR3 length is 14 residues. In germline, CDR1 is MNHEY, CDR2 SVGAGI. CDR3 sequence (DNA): TGTGCCAGCAGCGCAACGACAGGGGTCAATGAGCAGTTCTTC. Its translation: CASSATTGVNEQFF.

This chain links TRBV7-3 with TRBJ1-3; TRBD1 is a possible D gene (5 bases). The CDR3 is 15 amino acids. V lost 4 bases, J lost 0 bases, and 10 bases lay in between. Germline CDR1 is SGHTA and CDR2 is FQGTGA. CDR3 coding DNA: TGTGCCAGCAGCTCCCAGGGCACCTCTGGAAACACCATATATTTT. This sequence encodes CASSSQGTSGNTIYF.

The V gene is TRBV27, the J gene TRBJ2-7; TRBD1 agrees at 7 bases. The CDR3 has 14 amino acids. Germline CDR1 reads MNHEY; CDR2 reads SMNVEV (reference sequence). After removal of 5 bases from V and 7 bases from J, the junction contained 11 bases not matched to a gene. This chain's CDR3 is CASSPAYTGAEQYF. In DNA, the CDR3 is TGTGCCAGCAGTCCGGCCTACACAGGGGCTGAGCAGTACTTC.

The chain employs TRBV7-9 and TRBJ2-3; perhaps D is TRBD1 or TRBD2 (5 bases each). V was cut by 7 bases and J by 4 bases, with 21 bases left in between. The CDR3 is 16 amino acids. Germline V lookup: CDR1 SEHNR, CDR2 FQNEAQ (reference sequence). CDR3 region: CASNYDSWGTPDTQYF. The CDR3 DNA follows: TGTGCCAGCAACTACGATTCATGGGGGACCCCAGATACGCAGTATTTT.

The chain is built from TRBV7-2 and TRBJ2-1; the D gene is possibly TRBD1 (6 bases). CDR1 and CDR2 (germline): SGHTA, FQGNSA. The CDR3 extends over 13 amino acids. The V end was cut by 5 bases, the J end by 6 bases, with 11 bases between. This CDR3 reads CASSLGTTNEQFF. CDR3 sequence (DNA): TGTGCCAGCAGCCTAGGGACAACCAATGAGCAGTTCTTC.

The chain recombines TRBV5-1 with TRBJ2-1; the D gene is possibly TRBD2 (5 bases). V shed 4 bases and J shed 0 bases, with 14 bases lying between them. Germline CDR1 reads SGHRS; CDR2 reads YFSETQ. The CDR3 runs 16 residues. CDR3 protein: CASSNRRTSSYNEQFF. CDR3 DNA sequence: TGCGCCAGCAGCAACCGGAGGACGAGCTCCTACAATGAGCAGTTCTTC.